This T cell receptor beta chain was captured by sequencing in a study of blood T cell repertoires in COVID-19. Across the whole study: COVID-19 samples collected from the United States, Italy and Spain covered acute and convalescent phases. PBMCs, B-cell-depleted T cells, or T cells were the source of the cDNA or gDNA that made up the material.

This clone was observed a single time. Seattle's cohort entered during active infection and was followed longitudinally. The authors' processing: Amplified reference gene primers provided the basis for estimating nucleated cell counts. The table came from immunoSEQ multiplex PCR; TCRdb's copy has only in-frame clones and leaves some out. V and J calls and clone size are copied from that table; D and trimming were computed from the DNA. Of hundreds of thousands of clones listed, around 90% are singletons. The CDR3 is 18 residues long. J gave up 0 bases and V 5 bases, and 8 bases lay outside the gene matches. CDR1 KGHDR and CDR2 SFDVKD come from the germline V gene.

The clonotype originates from a woman between 50 and 59 years old with COVID-19, enrolled during active disease. Sequences were obtained from peripheral blood. The gene calls are TRBV24-1 and TRBJ2-1, with TRBD2 matching over 11 bases. The CDR3 region is CATSASGTSGTSYNEQFF. DNA for the CDR3: TGTGCCACCAGTGCCTCCGGGACTAGCGGCACCTCCTACAATGAGCAGTTCTTC.